This TCR beta chain was captured by sequencing in a study of blood T cell repertoires in COVID-19. Here immunoSEQ multiplex PCR was the method, and the copy in TCRdb shows in-frame clones only, minus some. The data hold 150,000 to 200,000 clones, with about 81% observed a single time. The germline CDR1 and CDR2 sequences are SNHLY and FYNNEI. This CDR3 region has 12 residues. The V gene lost 5 bases and the J gene lost 10 bases, with 14 bases spanning the gap. The chain uses TRBV2 and TRBJ1-1, with D possibly TRBD1 on 6 matching bases. The sample comprised peripheral blood. This receptor was identified in a man in his 60s with active or convalescent COVID-19. CDR3 amino acids: CASSSGVTGAFF. The CDR3 DNA sequence: TGTGCCAGCAGTTCAGGGGTGACGGGAGCTTTCTTT.